The rows below give T cell receptor beta chains drawn from one sample of a study of siplizumab effects on memory and regulatory T cells. TCRdb keeps only in-frame clones here, not all; method: immunoSEQ multiplex PCR. Here the sample spans around 100,000 clones, around 90% being singletons. The material sequenced was CD4+ T cells sorted from blood. Source of these receptors: a human donor in good health. Some clones in this sample may be carry-over from other donors' samples. The CDR3 runs from the conserved cysteine through the conserved F or W. A D gene is named only where the DNA matches it firmly. Size is stated for part of the rows, as once, few or many counts, or as a class when the clone is expanded.

clone size: -
V gene: TRBV11-2
D gene: TRBD2
J gene: TRBJ2-1
CDR3 protein: CASSSTSTVPTNEQFF
CDR3 DNA: TGTGCCAGCAGTTCGACTAGCACGGTCCCTACCAATGAGCAGTTCTTC

clone size: -
V gene: TRBV7-2
D gene: -
J gene: TRBJ2-1
CDR3 protein: CASRAWGSRTNEQFF
CDR3 DNA: TGTGCCAGCAGGGCTTGGGGATCGAGGACCAATGAGCAGTTCTTC

clone size: -
V gene: TRBV2
D gene: -
J gene: TRBJ2-7
CDR3 protein: CASRGVGEQYF
CDR3 DNA: TGTGCCAGCAGGGGGGTCGGTGAGCAGTACTTC

clone size: -
V gene: TRBV18
D gene: -
J gene: TRBJ2-7
CDR3 protein: CASSPPSSYEQYF
CDR3 DNA: TGTGCCAGCTCACCACCCTCCAGCTACGAGCAGTACTTC

clone size: -
V gene: TRBV6-1
D gene: -
J gene: TRBJ2-4
CDR3 protein: CASSGGDSENIQYF
CDR3 DNA: TGTGCCAGCAGCGGGGGGGACAGTGAAAACATTCAGTACTTC

clone size: -
V gene: TRBV27
D gene: TRBD1
J gene: TRBJ1-2
CDR3 protein: CASSPPGQGVYTF
CDR3 DNA: TGTGCCAGCAGTCCTCCGGGACAGGGAGTCTACACCTTC

clone size: -
V gene: TRBV20-1
D gene: -
J gene: TRBJ2-5
CDR3 protein: CSASLGETQYF
CDR3 DNA: TGCAGTGCTTCATTGGGAGAGACCCAGTACTTC

clone size: -
V gene: TRBV19
D gene: -
J gene: TRBJ1-6
CDR3 protein: CASSDGRRGSPLHF
CDR3 DNA: TGTGCCAGTAGTGACGGCCGACGCGGTTCACCCCTCCACTTT

clone size: -
V gene: TRBV5-6
D gene: -
J gene: TRBJ2-1
CDR3 protein: CASSLWGEQFF
CDR3 DNA: TGTGCCAGCAGCTTGTGGGGTGAGCAGTTCTTC

clone size: -
V gene: TRBV30
D gene: -
J gene: TRBJ2-5
CDR3 protein: CAWSSGLGEETQYF
CDR3 DNA: TGTGCCTGGAGTTCGGGCCTGGGTGAAGAGACCCAGTACTTC

clone size: -
V gene: TRBV27
D gene: TRBD1
J gene: TRBJ2-1
CDR3 protein: CASSRRPGQGYNEQFF
CDR3 DNA: TGTGCCAGCAGTCGGCGACCGGGACAGGGGTACAATGAGCAGTTCTTC

clone size: -
V gene: TRBV7-9
D gene: -
J gene: TRBJ1-6
CDR3 protein: CASSSTSYNSPLHF
CDR3 DNA: TGTGCCAGCAGTTCCACGTCGTATAATTCACCCCTCCACTTT

clone size: -
V gene: TRBV15
D gene: -
J gene: TRBJ2-7
CDR3 protein: CATSSGDSTYEQYF
CDR3 DNA: TGTGCCACCAGCTCGGGGGACTCCACCTACGAGCAGTACTTC

clone size: -
V gene: TRBV5-1
D gene: TRBD2
J gene: TRBJ2-7
CDR3 protein: CASRAVAGGPYEQYF
CDR3 DNA: TGCGCCAGCAGAGCAGTAGCGGGAGGCCCCTACGAGCAGTACTTC

clone size: few
V gene: TRBV25-1
D gene: -
J gene: TRBJ2-3
CDR3 protein: CASSEAEVKIRPQYF
CDR3 DNA: TGTGCCAGCAGTGAAGCCGAGGTCAAAATCAGGCCGCAGTATTTT

clone size: -
V gene: TRBV2
D gene: TRBD1
J gene: TRBJ1-4
CDR3 protein: CASSERTGYEKLFF
CDR3 DNA: TGTGCCAGCAGTGAACGGACAGGCTATGAAAAACTGTTTTTT

clone size: -
V gene: TRBV14
D gene: TRBD1
J gene: TRBJ2-7
CDR3 protein: CASSRSTGVYEQYF
CDR3 DNA: TGTGCCAGCAGCCGATCGACAGGGGTCTACGAGCAGTACTTC

clone size: once
V gene: TRBV7-8
D gene: TRBD1
J gene: TRBJ2-7
CDR3 protein: CASSLPGGYEQYF
CDR3 DNA: TGTGCCAGCAGCTTACCAGGGGGCTACGAGCAGTACTTC

clone size: -
V gene: TRBV28
D gene: -
J gene: TRBJ2-5
CDR3 protein: CASRTARGGGGETQYF
CDR3 DNA: TGTGCCAGCAGGACGGCCCGAGGGGGGGGTGGAGAGACCCAGTACTTC

clone size: once
V gene: TRBV25-1
D gene: TRBD1
J gene: TRBJ1-1
CDR3 protein: CASRPTGMNTEAFF
CDR3 DNA: TGTGCCAGCAGACCGACAGGGATGAACACTGAAGCTTTCTTT

clone size: -
V gene: TRBV30
D gene: -
J gene: TRBJ1-1
CDR3 protein: CAWSVRGRGAFF
CDR3 DNA: TGTGCCTGGAGTGTACGGGGCCGGGGTGCTTTCTTT

clone size: -
V gene: TRBV27
D gene: -
J gene: TRBJ1-6
CDR3 protein: CASSLGTRTSPLHF
CDR3 DNA: TGTGCCAGCAGTTTAGGGACCCGTACTTCACCCCTCCACTTT

clone size: -
V gene: TRBV25-1
D gene: TRBD1
J gene: TRBJ1-1
CDR3 protein: CASRDRDSWNTEAFF
CDR3 DNA: TGTGCCAGCAGGGACAGGGATAGTTGGAACACTGAAGCTTTCTTT

clone size: -
V gene: TRBV2
D gene: -
J gene: TRBJ2-5
CDR3 protein: CASSSGFQETQYF
CDR3 DNA: TGTGCCAGCAGCTCAGGGTTTCAAGAGACCCAGTACTTC

clone size: -
V gene: TRBV19
D gene: -
J gene: TRBJ2-6
CDR3 protein: CASSIGGFSGANVLTF
CDR3 DNA: TGTGCCAGTAGTATAGGGGGCTTTTCTGGGGCCAACGTCCTGACTTTC

clone size: -
V gene: TRBV7-2
D gene: -
J gene: TRBJ2-3
CDR3 protein: CASSLEYTDTQYF
CDR3 DNA: TGTGCCAGCAGCTTAGAATACACAGATACGCAGTATTTT

clone size: -
V gene: TRBV18
D gene: -
J gene: TRBJ1-5
CDR3 protein: CASSPTGNQPQHF
CDR3 DNA: TGTGCCAGCTCACCCACAGGGAATCAGCCCCAGCATTTT

clone size: -
V gene: TRBV12-1
D gene: -
J gene: TRBJ2-6
CDR3 protein: CASSFGGFYRASGANVLTF
CDR3 DNA: TGTGCCAGCAGCTTTGGGGGATTTTACAGGGCCTCTGGGGCCAACGTCCTGACTTTC

clone size: few
V gene: TRBV28
D gene: -
J gene: TRBJ1-5
CDR3 protein: CARARQSNQPQHF
CDR3 DNA: TGTGCCAGGGCCCGACAGTCCAATCAGCCCCAGCATTTT

clone size: -
V gene: TRBV4-1
D gene: TRBD2
J gene: TRBJ2-1
CDR3 protein: CASSQHTAGGSYNEQFF
CDR3 DNA: TGCGCCAGCAGCCAACATACCGCGGGAGGCTCCTACAATGAGCAGTTCTTC

clone size: -
V gene: TRBV2
D gene: -
J gene: TRBJ1-5
CDR3 protein: CASSMAEQPQHF
CDR3 DNA: TGTGCCAGCAGTATGGCAGAACAGCCCCAGCATTTT

clone size: once
V gene: TRBV5-1
D gene: TRBD1
J gene: TRBJ1-2
CDR3 protein: CASSPGTGATF
CDR3 DNA: TGCGCCAGCAGCCCGGGGACAGGTGCGACCTTC

clone size: -
V gene: TRBV27
D gene: -
J gene: TRBJ2-5
CDR3 protein: CASSHLLDSLHF
CDR3 DNA: TGTGCCAGCAGCCACCTTCTGGACTCCTTGCACTTC

clone size: -
V gene: TRBV2
D gene: -
J gene: TRBJ2-2
CDR3 protein: CASSEARSRVLFF
CDR3 DNA: TGTGCCAGCAGTGAAGCACGTTCCAGAGTGCTGTTTTTT

clone size: -
V gene: TRBV6-5
D gene: -
J gene: TRBJ2-5
CDR3 protein: CASSYREDTYQETQYF
CDR3 DNA: TGTGCCAGCAGTTATCGAGAGGACACGTACCAAGAGACCCAGTACTTC

clone size: -
V gene: TRBV7-2
D gene: -
J gene: TRBJ2-6
CDR3 protein: CASSRRVGTDSGANVLTF
CDR3 DNA: TGTGCCAGCAGCCGCCGGGTGGGCACCGACTCTGGGGCCAACGTCCTGACTTTC

clone size: -
V gene: TRBV7-9
D gene: TRBD2
J gene: TRBJ2-3
CDR3 protein: CASSFAGAQADTQYF
CDR3 DNA: TGTGCCAGCAGCTTTGCGGGAGCACAGGCAGATACGCAGTATTTT

clone size: -
V gene: TRBV5-1
D gene: TRBD1
J gene: TRBJ2-3
CDR3 protein: CASSGRQGSTDTQYF
CDR3 DNA: TGCGCCAGCTCAGGCAGACAGGGTAGCACAGATACGCAGTATTTT

clone size: -
V gene: TRBV5-1
D gene: -
J gene: TRBJ2-2
CDR3 protein: CASSPLSSNTGELFF
CDR3 DNA: TGCGCCAGCAGCCCCTTGTCTTCCAACACCGGGGAGCTGTTTTTT

clone size: -
V gene: TRBV19
D gene: TRBD1
J gene: TRBJ2-2
CDR3 protein: CASSTGGIVGELFF
CDR3 DNA: TGTGCCAGTAGTACAGGGGGCATTGTCGGGGAGCTGTTTTTT

clone size: once
V gene: TRBV5-5
D gene: -
J gene: TRBJ1-2
CDR3 protein: CASSLWGIHGYTF
CDR3 DNA: TGTGCCAGCAGCTTGTGGGGGATCCATGGCTACACCTTC

clone size: -
V gene: TRBV7-2
D gene: -
J gene: TRBJ2-1
CDR3 protein: CASSLVGGGAYNEQFF
CDR3 DNA: TGTGCCAGCAGCTTAGTCGGAGGGGGGGCCTACAATGAGCAGTTCTTC